One and the same sample provided the 16 T cell receptor beta chains below, sequenced in a study of PD-1 and CTLA-4 blockade in melanoma. The protocol was immunoSEQ multiplex PCR, while the TCRdb copy is restricted to in-frame clones and leaves out a portion. The data hold around 31,000 clones, with around 93% observed a single time. Source: CD8+ T cells from peripheral blood, taken from a patient given anti-PD-1 treatment. All receptors derive from a human donor with melanoma.

The chain uses TRBV30 and TRBJ2-1; 8 bases match TRBD2. Germline assignment: CDR1 GTSNPN and CDR2 SVGIG (reference sequence). Trimming took 7 bases from V and 4 from J; bases not matched to a gene: 6. This CDR3 has 13 residues. The CDR3 protein is CASLAGGYNEQFF. The CDR3, as DNA: TGTGCCTCACTGGCGGGGGGTTACAATGAGCAGTTCTTC. Full variable domain (rest looked up from reference TRBV30 and TRBJ2-1): SQTIHQWPATLVQPVGSPLSLECTVEGTSNPNLYWYRQAAGRGLQLLFYSVGIGQISSEVPQNLSASRPQDRQFILSSKKLLLSDSGFYLCASLAGGYNEQFFGPGTRLTVL.

J is TRBJ2-3 and V is TRBV7-2; possibly TRBD2 for D (7 bases). The CDR3 contains 16 residues. The germline V and J ends were trimmed by 1 base and 5 bases, with 16 bases remaining between them. CDR1 is SGHTA and CDR2 is FQGNSA in the germline V gene. The CDR3 loop reads CASSLGGGGQGDTQYF. The DNA of the CDR3 is TGTGCCAGCAGCTTAGGAGGGGGGGGCCAGGGAGATACGCAGTATTTT.

This clone showed up just once. The chain employs TRBV5-1 and TRBJ1-5; D possibly corresponds to TRBD1 (5 bases). Germline CDR1 and CDR2: SGHRS and YFSETQ. CDR3 size: 15 residues. Between the trimmed V and J ends, which lost 0 bases and 0 bases, there was a span of 7 bases. DNA of the CDR3: TGCGCCAGCAGCTTGGGGGGCTATAGCAATCAGCCCCAGCATTTT. Amino acid sequence: CASSLGGYSNQPQHF.

This rearrangement joins TRBV7-3 to TRBJ2-3; 14 bases agree with TRBD2. The germline V gene encodes CDR1 SGHTA and CDR2 FQGTGA. This CDR3 contains 17 residues. Unmatched junction bases numbered 7, after V lost 5 bases and J lost 3 bases. The CDR3 reads CASSPGTSGRRTDTQYF. The CDR3 DNA is TGTGCCAGCAGCCCAGGGACTAGCGGGAGAAGGACAGATACGCAGTATTTT.

The chain carries TRBV7-9 and TRBJ2-2; D gene unclear. The CDR3 is made up of 11 amino acids. Germline V gene sequence: CDR1 SEHNR, CDR2 FQNEAQ (reference sequence). Trimming pared 5 bases from V and 5 bases from J, leaving 3 bases between. CDR3 residues: CASSPTGELFF. CDR3 coding DNA: TGTGCCAGCAGCCCAACCGGGGAGCTGTTTTTT. Full variable domain (missing parts from reference TRBV7-9 and TRBJ2-2): DTGVSQNPRHKITKRGQNVTFRCDPISEHNRLYWYRQTLGQGPEFLTYFQNEAQLEKSRLLSDRFSAERPKGSFSTLEIQRTEQGDSAMYLCASSPTGELFFGEGSRLTVL.

The chain links TRBV2 to TRBJ2-7; the D gene is possibly TRBD2 (6 bases). CDR1 SNHLY and CDR2 FYNNEI come from the germline V gene. This CDR3 is 12 amino acids long. V dropped 7 bases and J dropped 5 bases, with 12 bases sitting between them. CDR3 nucleotide sequence: TGTGCCAGCACGGAGGGAGATCACGAGCAGTACTTC. It translates to CASTEGDHEQYF.

V is TRBV7-2 and J is TRBJ1-2, with D tentatively TRBD1 (6 bases). This CDR3 is 15 amino acids long. Per germline, CDR1 SGHTA and CDR2 FQGNSA. Trimming removed 5 bases at V and 5 bases at J, with 18 bases between. The CDR3 sequence is CASSPGVGVGYGYTF. DNA for the CDR3: TGTGCCAGCAGCCCAGGGGTCGGGGTGGGGTATGGCTACACCTTC.

The chain carries TRBV29-1 and TRBJ2-7, with 7 bases lining up with TRBD1. The CDR3 totals 15 residues. The germline V gene encodes CDR1 SQVTM and CDR2 ANQGSEA. Trimming cost V 0 bases and J 2 bases; bases outside gene matches: 7. DNA for the CDR3: TGCAGCGTTGAAGATTTAACAGGGGAAACCTACGAGCAGTACTTC. Amino acid sequence: CSVEDLTGETYEQYF.

CDR3: CASSLGRAYEQYF. CDR3 nucleotides: TGTGCCAGCTCCCTGGGCAGGGCCTACGAGCAGTACTTC. This rearrangement joins TRBV27 to TRBJ2-7; a weak D match, TRBD1 (5 bases). CDR3 length: 13 amino acids. Deletions cut 8 bases from V and 2 bases from J, with 13 bases between. CDR1 is MNHEY and CDR2 is SMNVEV in the germline V gene (reference sequence).

In this sample, this clone is medium-sized. V is TRBV5-1 and J is TRBJ1-2, with D possibly matching TRBD1 (5 bases). V lost 7 bases, J lost 3 bases, and 16 bases lay in between. The germline gives CDR1 SGHRS, CDR2 YFSETQ. This CDR3 contains 14 residues. The CDR3 DNA follows: TGCGCCAGCTACCGGGACCTTAGTGACTATGGCTACACCTTC. It encodes CASYRDLSDYGYTF.

This clone was seen a few times. Other DNA sequences in this specimen translate into the identical CDR3. This chain connects TRBV10-2 to TRBJ1-5; D possibly corresponds to TRBD1 (5 bases). Germline V gene lookup returns CDR1 WSHSY and CDR2 SAAADI. V lost 0 bases to trimming and J lost 0 bases, with 9 bases between them. The CDR3 has 16 amino acids. DNA for the CDR3: TGCGCCAGCAGTGAGTCTCCAGGGAATAGCAATCAGCCCCAGCATTTT. This translates into CASSESPGNSNQPQHF.

The CDR3 coding sequence is TGTGCCAGCAGTTTTGTGGTGAACACTGAAGCTTTCTTT. Residues: CASSFVVNTEAFF. This chain uses TRBV5-5 with TRBJ1-1, with D hard to call. Germline CDR1 is SGHKS and CDR2 is YYEKEE (reference sequence). V lost 5 bases and J lost 0, with 8 bases in between. CDR3 size: 13 residues.

This rearrangement joins TRBV30 to TRBJ1-3; D remains unclear. Germline V gene data show CDR1 as GTSNPN and CDR2 as SVGIG (reference sequence). The ends were cut back, 3 bases at V and 0 bases at J, with 12 bases in the middle. The CDR3 sequence is 15 residues long. In nucleotides, the CDR3 is TGTGCCTGGAGGGTTCCATCAAGCTCTGGAAACACCATATATTTT. Protein product: CAWRVPSSSGNTIYF.

The V and J genes are TRBV12-3 or TRBV12-4 and TRBJ2-5; D is unresolved. CDR3 length: 12 amino acids. V was trimmed by 6 bases and J by 0 bases, leaving 5 bases between them. CDR3 DNA sequence: TGTGCCAGCAGGCGCCACCAAGAGACCCAGTACTTC. Protein product: CASRRHQETQYF.

The rearrangement joins TRBV15 to TRBJ2-7; possible D gene TRBD1, 6 bases. CDR1 is LNHNV, CDR2 YYDKDF, per germline (reference sequence). The CDR3 consists of 14 residues. Trimming left V 5 bases short and J 2 bases short, with 13 bases between. CDR3 DNA sequence: TGTGCCACCAGCTCCCGGACAGCAACCTACGAGCAGTACTTC. As protein: CATSSRTATYEQYF.

This clone was seen a handful of times. The gene calls are TRBV27 and TRBJ2-7, with TRBD2 identical over 12 bases. The germline CDR1 and CDR2 sequences are MNHEY and SMNVEV (reference sequence). J lost 3 bases, V lost 4 bases, and 10 bases had no gene match. This CDR3 is 17 amino acids long. CDR3 protein: CASSSRSTSGSIYEQYF. The CDR3, as DNA: TGTGCCAGCAGTTCTCGATCGACTAGCGGGAGTATCTACGAGCAGTACTTC.